Reported below is one T cell receptor beta chain. This entry is derived from a study of identifying expanded T cells in peripheral blood. The protocol was immunoSEQ multiplex PCR, while the TCRdb copy is restricted to in-frame clones and leaves out a portion. The repertoire consists of 50,000 or so clones, with about nine tenths occurring once and the leading ten covering 3.5% to 4.5%. The CDR3 runs 13 residues. With V trimmed by 4 bases and J by 6 bases, 4 bases remained unmatched. Germline assignment: CDR1 LGHNT and CDR2 FRNRAP. V and J are TRBV12-5 and TRBJ2-3, with 7 positions matching TRBD2. Input material: blood. The source is a person between 18 and 75 years old in good health. CDR3 sequence reads: CASGSAGVDTQYF. DNA for the CDR3: TGTGCTAGTGGTTCCGCGGGAGTGGATACGCAGTATTTT.